Each of the 21 T cell receptor beta chains below was sequenced from the same sample in a study of blood T cell repertoires in COVID-19. The data were produced by immunoSEQ multiplex PCR, yet TCRdb's version contains in-frame clones alone and is incomplete. This sample has approximately 42,000 clones, with approximately 80% found just once. The sample consisted of peripheral blood. These receptor sequences come from a man older than 75 with acute or convalescent COVID-19.

The chain joins TRBV29-1 to TRBJ1-4, with TRBD1 as a possible D gene (5 bases). CDR1 is SQVTM, CDR2 ANQGSEA, per germline. V was trimmed by 4 bases and J by 5 bases, leaving 11 bases between them. The CDR3 has 13 amino acids. The CDR3 is CSVAGTANEKLFF. The CDR3 DNA reads TGCAGCGTTGCCGGGACTGCAAATGAAAAACTGTTTTTT.

V usage is TRBV30 and J usage is TRBJ1-5; D gene unclear. CDR3 size: 14 residues. Trimming shortened V by 2 bases and J by 1 base, and 9 bases separated the two germline ends. Looked up from germline, CDR1 is GTSNPN and CDR2 is SVGIG (reference sequence). The CDR3 coding sequence is TGTGCCTGGAGTTTGACGGGGAGCAATCAGCCCCAGCATTTT. It yields the protein CAWSLTGSNQPQHF. Combining the CDR3 with reference TRBV30 and TRBJ1-5 gives the whole variable domain SQTIHQWPATLVQPVGSPLSLECTVEGTSNPNLYWYRQAAGRGLQLLFYSVGIGQISSEVPQNLSASRPQDRQFILSSKKLLLSDSGFYLCAWSLTGSNQPQHFGDGTRLSIL.

The CDR3 loop is CASSRGGTDTQYF. CDR3 in DNA: TGTGCCAGCAGTCGGGGGGGCACAGATACGCAGTATTTT. V gene TRBV27 combines with J gene TRBJ2-3; 7 bases align to TRBD2. The V gene's germline CDR1 is MNHEY and CDR2 SMNVEV (reference sequence). The CDR3 has 13 amino acids. The V segment lost 5 bases and the J segment 1 base; nucleotides outside the gene matches: 0.

The CDR3 DNA is TGTGCCAGCAGCGTAGGTCCTTCTAGCGGGAGTAAGGAGACCCAGTACTTC. It yields the protein CASSVGPSSGSKETQYF. The chain has TRBV9 and TRBJ2-5, with 10 bases that match TRBD2. The CDR3 sequence is 17 residues long. Germline lookup yields CDR1 SGDLS and CDR2 YYNGEE. With V trimmed by 0 bases and J by 5 bases, 10 bases remained unmatched.

The rearrangement links TRBV7-2 to TRBJ2-5; no firm D call. V shed 1 base and J shed 2 bases, with 11 bases lying between them. Germline CDR1 reads SGHTA; CDR2 reads FQGNSA. CDR3 length: 15 residues. The CDR3: CASSLVFFGQETQYF. The CDR3 DNA sequence: TGTGCCAGCAGCTTAGTATTCTTCGGTCAAGAGACCCAGTACTTC.

The rearrangement links TRBV28 to TRBJ2-6; no clear D. V gave up 7 bases and J gave up 1 base, with 5 bases separating them. Germline V gives CDR1 MDHEN, CDR2 SYDVKM. The CDR3 consists of 13 residues. As DNA, the CDR3 is TGTGCCAGCACTCTTTCTGGGGCCAACGTCCTGACTTTC. Translation: CASTLSGANVLTF. Full variable domain (outside the CDR3, taken from reference TRBV28 and TRBJ2-6): DVKVTQSSRYLVKRTGEKVFLECVQDMDHENMFWYRQDPGLGLRLIYFSYDVKMKEKGDIPEGYSVSREKKERFSLILESASTNQTSMYLCASTLSGANVLTFGAGSRLTVL.

This chain uses TRBV6-5 with TRBJ2-1; 9 nucleotides align to TRBD2. CDR3 length equals 14 residues. V shed 11 bases, J shed 5 bases, and the junction held 10 bases outside the gene matches. Germline CDR1 and CDR2: MNHEY and SVGAGI. In DNA, the CDR3 is TGTGCCTGTTTTAGCGGGAGTTTCGACAATGAGCAGTTCTTC. Residues: CACFSGSFDNEQFF.

The chain is built from TRBV11-2 and TRBJ2-5; tentative D call: TRBD1 (6 bases). The CDR3 is made up of 16 amino acids. The germline V gene encodes CDR1 SGHAT and CDR2 FQNNGV. V dropped 4 bases and J dropped 4 bases, with 19 bases sitting between them. The CDR3 coding sequence is TGTGCCAGCAGCTCGGAAACAGGGCTGAGAGGAGAGACCCAGTACTTC. It is translated as CASSSETGLRGETQYF.

V is TRBV19 and J is TRBJ1-2, with 12 bases matching TRBD1. Trimming at V came to 5 bases and at J to 6 bases, leaving 7 bases not matched to a gene. CDR1 is LNHDA and CDR2 is SQIVND in the germline V gene (reference sequence). This CDR3 has 15 amino acids. The CDR3 region is CASSPRDRGLNGYTF. CDR3 sequence (DNA): TGTGCCAGTAGTCCGAGGGACAGGGGGCTGAATGGCTACACCTTC.

The CDR3 coding sequence is TGCGCCAGCAGCTTGGGAGACAGGGGTACCTACAAGGGCATTCAGTACTTC. The encoded protein is CASSLGDRGTYKGIQYF. The chain is built from TRBV5-1 and TRBJ2-4; 8 bases match TRBD1. The CDR3 covers 17 residues. Looked up from germline, CDR1 is SGHRS and CDR2 is YFSETQ. With 0 bases clipped from V and 9 bases from J, the junction kept 14 bases outside the gene matches.

The chain is built from TRBV7-2 and TRBJ2-1, with D perhaps matching TRBD1 (6 bases). Germline V gene data show CDR1 as SGHTA and CDR2 as FQGNSA. CDR3 length: 15 amino acids. The germline V and J ends were trimmed by 4 bases and 3 bases, with 13 bases remaining between them. CDR3 protein: CASSSPGHRYNEQFF. In nucleotides, the CDR3 is TGTGCCAGCAGCTCTCCGGGACACCGCTACAATGAGCAGTTCTTC.

The gene calls are TRBV7-9 and TRBJ2-5; 8 bases fit TRBD2. Germline V gives CDR1 SEHNR, CDR2 FQNEAQ (reference sequence). Unmatched junction bases numbered 12, after V lost 5 bases and J lost 1 base. The CDR3 runs 17 residues. CDR3 region: CASSPLGVAGIQETQYF. The CDR3 bases are TGTGCCAGCAGCCCCCTCGGGGTAGCGGGGATCCAAGAGACCCAGTACTTC.

J is TRBJ2-3 and V is TRBV7-2; D possibly corresponds to TRBD1 (6 bases). V dropped 4 bases and J dropped 3 bases, with 8 bases sitting between them. Per the germline V gene, CDR1 is SGHTA and CDR2 is FQGNSA. The CDR3 is 13 amino acids. The CDR3 DNA follows: TGTGCCAGCAGCTCGGACAGTACAGATACGCAGTATTTT. It yields the protein CASSSDSTDTQYF. Combining the CDR3 with reference TRBV7-2 and TRBJ2-3 gives the whole variable domain GAGVSQSPSNKVTEKGKDVELRCDPISGHTALYWYRQSLGQGLEFLIYFQGNSAPDKSGLPSDRFSAERTGGSVSTLTIQRTQQEDSAVYLCASSSDSTDTQYFGPGTRLTVL.

The chain employs TRBV19 and TRBJ2-1; 8 bases fit TRBD2. Germline-derived CDR1 and CDR2 are LNHDA and SQIVND (reference sequence). CDR3 length equals 15 residues. After removal of 4 bases from V and 9 bases from J, the junction contained 11 bases not matched to a gene. As DNA, the CDR3 is TGTGCCAGTAGTACCCTAGCGGGCAGGGGAGTTGAGCAGTTCTTC. Translating gives CASSTLAGRGVEQFF.

CDR3 DNA sequence: TGTGCCACCAGCTACAGGGGGCGAGGCGAGCAGTACTTC. It is translated as CATSYRGRGEQYF. The V gene is TRBV24-1, the J gene TRBJ2-7; 9 bases align to TRBD1. CDR3 length: 13 residues. In germline, CDR1 is KGHDR, CDR2 SFDVKD. V lost 7 bases to trimming and J lost 6 bases; unmatched junction nucleotides: 6.

This chain links TRBV19 with TRBJ2-7; TRBD2 aligns across 8 bases. The germline CDR1 and CDR2 sequences are LNHDA and SQIVND (reference sequence). CDR3 length: 15 amino acids. The J segment lost 0 bases and the V segment lost 10 bases, leaving 11 bases of the junction unmatched. CDR3 bases: TGTGCCACCCGGGATCTAGCGGGTAGCTCCTACGAGCAGTACTTC. Residues: CATRDLAGSSYEQYF.

This rearrangement joins TRBV7-2 to TRBJ1-5; D is ambiguous. The CDR3 sequence is 16 residues long. V lost 0 bases to trimming and J lost 1 base, with 10 bases between them. Germline V gives CDR1 SGHTA, CDR2 FQGNSA. In DNA form, the CDR3 reads TGTGCCAGCAGCTTAGCCACAGCACCCAGCAATCAGCCCCAGCATTTT. This encodes CASSLATAPSNQPQHF.

The chain joins TRBV6-2 or TRBV6-3 to TRBJ2-3, with 15 bases identical to TRBD2. This CDR3 spans 16 amino acids. After removal of 4 bases from V and 2 bases from J, the junction contained 1 base not matched to a gene. CDR1 MNHEY and CDR2 SVGEGT come from the germline V gene. The CDR3 reads CASSWTSGRVTDTQYF. CDR3 coding DNA: TGTGCCAGCAGTTGGACTAGCGGGAGGGTCACAGATACGCAGTATTTT.

A few counts support this clone. The V and J genes are TRBV30 and TRBJ2-7; a possible D gene is TRBD2 (8 bases). Trimming cost V 4 bases and J 0 bases, with 16 bases left between them. This CDR3 spans 15 amino acids. Germline CDR1 and CDR2: GTSNPN and SVGIG (reference sequence). The CDR3 region is CAWTRGGQNSYEQYF. DNA of the CDR3: TGTGCCTGGACCCGGGGGGGACAGAACTCCTACGAGCAGTACTTC.

This clone came up a few times. This chain links TRBV28 with TRBJ1-6, with 7 bases identical to TRBD1. CDR3 length equals 18 residues. Germline loops: CDR1 MDHEN, CDR2 SYDVKM. V gave up 3 bases and J gave up 7 bases; unmatched junction bases: 15. The CDR3 nucleotides are TGTGCCAGCAGTTTGTTTAGGTTGGAGGGGGCTTTGAATTCACCCCTCCACTTT. Its translation: CASSLFRLEGALNSPLHF.

The rearrangement uses TRBV30 and TRBJ2-7; 7 nucleotides line up with TRBD2. Germline V CDR1 and CDR2: GTSNPN, SVGIG (reference sequence). V dropped 2 bases and J dropped 6; count of bases not matched to a gene: 7. The CDR3 extends over 13 amino acids. The CDR3 coding sequence is TGTGCCTGGAGTTGGGCGGGAGTCCCCGAGCAGTACTTC. Its translation: CAWSWAGVPEQYF. Variable domain in full (rest from reference TRBV30 and TRBJ2-7): SQTIHQWPATLVQPVGSPLSLECTVEGTSNPNLYWYRQAAGRGLQLLFYSVGIGQISSEVPQNLSASRPQDRQFILSSKKLLLSDSGFYLCAWSWAGVPEQYFGPGTRLTVT.